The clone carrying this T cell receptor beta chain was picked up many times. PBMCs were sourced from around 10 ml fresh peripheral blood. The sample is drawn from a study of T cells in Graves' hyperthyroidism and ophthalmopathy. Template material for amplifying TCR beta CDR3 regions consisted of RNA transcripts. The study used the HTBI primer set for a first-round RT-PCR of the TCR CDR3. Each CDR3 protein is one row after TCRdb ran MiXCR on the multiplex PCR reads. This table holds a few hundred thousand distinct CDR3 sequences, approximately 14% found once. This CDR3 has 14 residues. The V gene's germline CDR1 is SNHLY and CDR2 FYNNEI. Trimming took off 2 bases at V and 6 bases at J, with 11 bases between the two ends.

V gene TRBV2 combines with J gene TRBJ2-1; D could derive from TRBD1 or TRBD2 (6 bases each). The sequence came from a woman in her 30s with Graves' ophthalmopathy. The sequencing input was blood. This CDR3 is CASSEFGGANEQFF. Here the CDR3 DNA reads TGTGCCAGCAGTGAATTCGGGGGCGCCAATGAGCAGTTCTTC.